This TCR beta chain originates from a study of T cell repertoires in cytomegalovirus infection. Of note for this clonotype: Its antigen remains unknown.

The CDR3 covers 15 residues. Trimming took off 1 base at V and 2 bases at J, with 10 bases between the two ends. CDR1 is SGHAT, CDR2 FQNNGV, per germline. TCRdb re-called the reads with MiXCR, one entry per CDR3 protein. The sample contains approximately 300,000 distinct CDR3 sequences, about 27% of which appear only once. This chain uses TRBV11-2 with TRBJ2-3; D may be TRBD2 (6 bases). The sequencing used cultured PBMCs, collected from culture after CMV antigen stimulation. This clonotype was sampled from a human donor in good health (CMV status not recorded). Some clones in this sample may be carry-over from other donors' samples. CDR3: CASSLAGRNTDTQYF. In DNA, the CDR3 is TGTGCCAGCAGCTTAGCGGGGAGGAACACAGATACGCAGTATTTT. The variable domain in full, with the rest retrieved from reference TRBV11-2 and TRBJ2-3, is EAGVAQSPRYKIIEKRQSVAFWCNPISGHATLYWYQQILGQGPKLLIQFQNNGVVDDSQLPKDRFSAERLKGVDSTLKIQPAKLEDSAVYLCASSLAGRNTDTQYFGPGTRLTVL.